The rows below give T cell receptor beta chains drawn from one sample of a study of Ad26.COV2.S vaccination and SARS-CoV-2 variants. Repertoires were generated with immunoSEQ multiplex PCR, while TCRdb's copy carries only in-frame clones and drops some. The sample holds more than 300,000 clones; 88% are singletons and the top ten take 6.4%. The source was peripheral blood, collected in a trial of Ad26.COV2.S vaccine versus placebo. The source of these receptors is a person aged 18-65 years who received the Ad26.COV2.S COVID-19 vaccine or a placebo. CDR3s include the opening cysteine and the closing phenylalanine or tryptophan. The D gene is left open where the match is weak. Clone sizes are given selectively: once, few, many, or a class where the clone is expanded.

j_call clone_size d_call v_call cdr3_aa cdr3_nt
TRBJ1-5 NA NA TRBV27 CASSWTKDQPQHF TGTGCCAGTTCTTGGACGAAGGATCAGCCCCAGCATTTT
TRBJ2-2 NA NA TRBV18 CASSPQGSTGELFF TGTGCCAGCTCACCTCAGGGATCCACCGGGGAGCTGTTTTTT
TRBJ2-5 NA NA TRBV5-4 CASSSESLGGRETQYF TGTGCCAGCAGCTCAGAGAGCCTTGGGGGAAGGGAGACCCAGTACTTC
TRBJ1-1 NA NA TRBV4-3 CASSQDARKNTEAFF TGCGCCAGCAGCCAAGACGCGAGGAAGAACACTGAAGCTTTCTTT
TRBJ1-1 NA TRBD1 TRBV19 CASSNVGTVVTEAFF TGTGCCAGTAGTAACGTCGGGACAGTTGTCACTGAAGCTTTCTTT
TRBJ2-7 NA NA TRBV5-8 CASSPRGYEQYF TGTGCCAGCAGCCCACGAGGCTACGAGCAGTACTTC
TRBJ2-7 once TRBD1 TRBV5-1 CASSSGQGFGEQYF TGCGCCAGCAGCTCGGGACAGGGGTTCGGCGAGCAGTACTTC
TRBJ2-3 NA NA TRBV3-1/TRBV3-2 CASSHSLDTQYF TGTGCCAGCAGCCACTCTTTGGATACGCAGTATTTT
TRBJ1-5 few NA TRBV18 CASSQGSLGQPQHF TGTGCCAGCTCACAAGGATCCCTTGGGCAGCCCCAGCATTTT
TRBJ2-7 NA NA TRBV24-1 CATSDFRTASYEQYF TGTGCCACCAGTGATTTCCGGACAGCCTCCTACGAGCAGTACTTC
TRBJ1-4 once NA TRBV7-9 CASSRHPGNRATNEKLFF TGTGCCAGCAGCCGTCATCCAGGGAATCGGGCAACTAATGAAAAACTGTTTTTT
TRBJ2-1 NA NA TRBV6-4 CASSDYVMNEQFF TGTGCCAGCAGTGACTATGTCATGAATGAGCAGTTCTTC
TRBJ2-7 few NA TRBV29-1 CSVEVSYEQYF TGCAGCGTTGAGGTATCCTACGAGCAGTACTTC
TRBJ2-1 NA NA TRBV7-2 CASSLPRFPSYNEQFF TGTGCCAGCAGCCTTCCAAGGTTCCCCTCCTACAATGAGCAGTTCTTC
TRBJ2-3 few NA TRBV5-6 CASRTDSTDTQYF TGTGCCAGCAGAACTGACTCCACAGATACGCAGTATTTT
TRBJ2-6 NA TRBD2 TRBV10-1 CASRDIRGGAGANVLTF TGCGCCAGCAGGGACATCCGTGGGGGGGCTGGGGCCAACGTCCTGACTTTC
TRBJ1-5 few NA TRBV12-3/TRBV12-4 CASSLQGSQPQHF TGTGCCAGCAGTTTGCAGGGGTCCCAGCCCCAGCATTTT
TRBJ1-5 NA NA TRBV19 CASSSQGWKGNQPQHF TGTGCCAGTAGCTCTCAGGGGTGGAAAGGGAATCAGCCCCAGCATTTT
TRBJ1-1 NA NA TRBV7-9 CASSQRGTGTEAFF TGTGCCAGCAGTCAAAGGGGGACGGGCACTGAAGCTTTCTTT
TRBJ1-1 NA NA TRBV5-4 CASSLFNARRPNTEAFF TGTGCCAGCAGCTTGTTTAATGCGCGCAGACCGAACACTGAAGCTTTCTTT
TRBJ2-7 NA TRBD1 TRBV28 CASSETGLSYEQYF TGTGCCAGCAGCGAGACAGGGCTCTCCTACGAGCAGTACTTC
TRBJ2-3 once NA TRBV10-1 CASSESPGAVTDTQYF TGCGCCAGCAGTGAGTCCCCGGGGGCGGTCACAGATACGCAGTATTTT
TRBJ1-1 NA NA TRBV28 CASSSNRQMNTEAFF TGTGCCAGCAGTTCGAACAGACAGATGAACACTGAAGCTTTCTTT
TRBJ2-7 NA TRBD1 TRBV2 CASILSGTGLYEQYF TGTGCCAGCATCCTTAGTGGGACAGGCTTGTACGAGCAGTACTTC
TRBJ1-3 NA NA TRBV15 CATSRERGPGNTIYF TGTGCCACCAGCCGCGAGAGAGGCCCTGGAAACACCATATATTTT
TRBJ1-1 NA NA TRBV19 CASSILGEAFF TGTGCCAGTAGTATTTTGGGAGAAGCTTTCTTT
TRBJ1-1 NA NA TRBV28 CASSGVLRAAFF TGTGCCAGCAGTGGGGTCCTGAGGGCAGCTTTCTTT
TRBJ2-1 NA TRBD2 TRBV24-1 CATSGTVGTINEQFF TGTGCCACCAGTGGCACAGTCGGGACTATTAATGAGCAGTTCTTC
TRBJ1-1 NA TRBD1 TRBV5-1 CASSLNAGGNTEAFF TGCGCCAGCAGCTTGAATGCAGGGGGGAACACTGAAGCTTTCTTT
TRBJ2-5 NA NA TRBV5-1 CASSLVLEETQYF TGCGCCAGCAGCTTGGTTCTAGAAGAGACCCAGTACTTC
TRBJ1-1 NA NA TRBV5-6 CASRREGSEAEAFF TGTGCCAGCAGACGCGAGGGGAGTGAAGCTGAAGCTTTCTTT
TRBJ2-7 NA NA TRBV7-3 CASSCDQTGPQKFYEQYF TGTGCCAGCAGCTGCGACCAGACCGGACCTCAGAAATTCTACGAGCAGTACTTC
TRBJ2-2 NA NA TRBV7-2 CASSLVAGSTGELFF TGTGCCAGCAGCTTAGTAGCAGGGTCCACCGGGGAGCTGTTTTTT
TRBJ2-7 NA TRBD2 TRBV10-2 CASSPSGRDTYEQYF TGCGCCAGCAGTCCGAGCGGGAGGGATACCTACGAGCAGTACTTC
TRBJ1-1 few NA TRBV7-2 CASSSGSMNTEAFF TGTGCCAGCAGCTCCGGCAGCATGAACACTGAAGCTTTCTTT
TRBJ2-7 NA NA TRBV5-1 CASSLVGDYEQYF TGCGCCAGCAGCTTGGTAGGGGACTACGAGCAGTACTTC
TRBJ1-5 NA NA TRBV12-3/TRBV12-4 CASSLKEPLHF TGTGCCAGCAGTCTGAAAGAGCCCCTCCATTTT
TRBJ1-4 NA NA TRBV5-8 CASSLQKLFF TGTGCCAGCAGCTTGCAAAAACTGTTTTTT
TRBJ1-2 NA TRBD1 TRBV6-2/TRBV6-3 CASSRKGQNYGYTF TGTGCCAGCAGCCGCAAGGGACAGAACTATGGCTACACCTTC
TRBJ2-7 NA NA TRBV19 CASSMMGTRWEQYF TGTGCCAGTAGTATGATGGGGACTCGATGGGAGCAGTACTTC
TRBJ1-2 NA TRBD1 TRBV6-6 CASSSTGSYGYTF TGTGCCAGCAGTTCGACAGGGTCCTATGGCTACACCTTC
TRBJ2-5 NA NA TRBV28 CATVRDGPETQYF TGTGCCACCGTGCGGGACGGACCAGAGACCCAGTACTTC
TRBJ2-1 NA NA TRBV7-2 CASSLGYRENEQFF TGTGCCAGCAGCTTGGGCTACCGGGAGAATGAGCAGTTCTTC
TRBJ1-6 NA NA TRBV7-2 CASSLALGPNSPLHF TGTGCCAGCAGCTTAGCGCTGGGCCCTAATTCACCCCTCCACTTT
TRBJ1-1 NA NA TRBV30 CAWSVDVDPNTEAFF TGTGCCTGGAGTGTAGACGTCGACCCGAACACTGAAGCTTTCTTT
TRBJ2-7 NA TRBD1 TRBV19 CASSMARDRLFQQYF TGTGCCAGTAGTATGGCCCGGGACAGGCTCTTTCAGCAGTACTTC